This paragraph reports one T cell receptor (beta chain). The antigen is undetermined. This sample was included in a study of blood T cells in healthy people across ages. Whole-study findings and limits: Age brought a roughly linear fall in TCR beta diversity measured per million T cells.

This CDR3 has 15 amino acids. Between the trimmed V and J ends, which lost 1 base and 4 bases, there was a span of 11 bases. Germline V gene sequence: CDR1 SGHTA, CDR2 FQGNSA. Combining a sample-barcoded 5' primer with a J-beta primer mix, a second PCR ran for roughly 7 to 11 cycles. A single record per CDR3 protein comes from TCRdb applying MiXCR to the 5' RACE reads. The data contain some 690,000 distinct CDR3 sequences, about 20% of them singletons. The TCR sequence derives from a man in his 70s in good health. This chain uses TRBV7-2 with TRBJ1-3; D is unclear. Sequencing was carried out using blood. The CDR3 DNA follows: TGTGCCAGCAGCTTAGGTTCTGGTCCAGGAAACACCATATATTTT. Amino acid sequence: CASSLGSGPGNTIYF. Drawing the rest from reference TRBV7-2 and TRBJ1-3, the complete variable domain is GAGVSQSPSNKVTEKGKDVELRCDPISGHTALYWYRQSLGQGLEFLIYFQGNSAPDKSGLPSDRFSAERTGGSVSTLTIQRTQQEDSAVYLCASSLGSGPGNTIYFGEGSWLTVV.